One and the same sample provided the 9 T cell receptor beta chains below, sequenced in a study of cytomegalovirus exposure and HLA in healthy donors. Primers included in the PCR were 60 Vbeta and 13 Jbeta primers. Some clones are missing from TCRdb's copy, which holds only in-frame ones; the method was immunoSEQ multiplex PCR. The data show more than 70,000 clones, approximately 80% seen once. The material sequenced was PBMCs. The receptor set was obtained from a man in his forties in good health and CMV-seronegative.

The genes are TRBV19 and TRBJ1-2, with D maybe TRBD1 (6 bases). This CDR3 contains 12 residues. Germline assignment: CDR1 LNHDA and CDR2 SQIVND (reference sequence). Trimming took 8 bases from V and 4 from J, leaving 11 bases between them. CDR3: CASSQGFYGYTF. The CDR3 nucleotides are TGTGCCAGTTCACAGGGATTCTATGGCTACACCTTC.

The CDR3 nucleotides are TGTGCCAGCAGCGTAGGAAGGGGAAAAGAGAACACTGAAGCTTTCTTT. Residues: CASSVGRGKENTEAFF. The rearrangement uses TRBV9 and TRBJ1-1; TRBD1 might be the D (5 bases). The CDR3 sequence is 16 residues long. V lost 0 bases to trimming and J lost 1 base, with 13 bases between them. CDR1 is SGDLS, CDR2 YYNGEE, per germline.

The chain links TRBV7-2 to TRBJ1-4; a possible D gene is TRBD1 (5 bases). Per germline, CDR1 SGHTA and CDR2 FQGNSA. The CDR3 runs to 13 residues. V was trimmed by 5 bases and J by 6 bases, leaving 10 bases between them. The CDR3, as DNA: TGTGCCAGCAGCCCGACAGTGGATGAAAAACTGTTTTTT. Amino acids: CASSPTVDEKLFF. The complete variable domain, with remaining parts taken from reference TRBV7-2 and TRBJ1-4, reads GAGVSQSPSNKVTEKGKDVELRCDPISGHTALYWYRQSLGQGLEFLIYFQGNSAPDKSGLPSDRFSAERTGGSVSTLTIQRTQQEDSAVYLCASSPTVDEKLFFGSGTQLSVL.

The J gene is TRBJ2-3, the V gene TRBV4-3; 9 nucleotides agree with TRBD2. Germline loops: CDR1 LGHNA, CDR2 YSLEER. V was pared by 0 bases and J by 3 bases, with 13 bases of the junction left unmatched. There are 19 residues in the CDR3. CDR3 nucleotides: TGCGCCAGCAGCCAAGAGAGGGTGGCTAGCGGGGATGTTACAGATACGCAGTATTTT. It translates to CASSQERVASGDVTDTQYF.

This clone was picked up a small number of times. CDR3 loop: CASSSAGGAYEQYF. The CDR3 nucleotides are TGTGCCAGCAGTTCCGCGGGGGGCGCCTACGAGCAGTACTTC. The gene calls are TRBV6-5 and TRBJ2-7, with 8 bases identical to TRBD2. V shed 4 bases, J shed 2 bases, and the junction held 4 bases outside the gene matches. This CDR3 has 14 residues. Germline V lookup: CDR1 MNHEY, CDR2 SVGAGI.

The V gene is TRBV11-2, the J gene TRBJ2-2; no firm D call. Between the trimmed V and J ends, which lost 1 base and 5 bases, there was a span of 5 bases. Looked up from germline, CDR1 is SGHAT and CDR2 is FQNNGV. This CDR3 has 13 residues. The DNA of the CDR3 is TGTGCCAGCAGCTTAGGTAGAACCGGGGAGCTGTTTTTT. Encoded protein: CASSLGRTGELFF.

The chain is built from TRBV7-2 and TRBJ1-5; D perhaps matches TRBD1 (6 bases). V was trimmed by 5 bases and J by 6 bases, leaving 17 bases between them. Germline values: CDR1 SGHTA, CDR2 FQGNSA. This CDR3 is built from 15 residues. The CDR3 is CASSLGQISGQPQHF. The CDR3 DNA follows: TGTGCCAGCAGCCTCGGACAGATCTCGGGTCAGCCCCAGCATTTT. The full variable domain, in which reference TRBV7-2 and TRBJ1-5 provide the parts outside the CDR3, is GAGVSQSPSNKVTEKGKDVELRCDPISGHTALYWYRQSLGQGLEFLIYFQGNSAPDKSGLPSDRFSAERTGGSVSTLTIQRTQQEDSAVYLCASSLGQISGQPQHFGDGTRLSIL.

V usage is TRBV2 and J usage is TRBJ1-2, with 7 bases that match TRBD1. Trimming at V came to 10 bases and at J to 8 bases, leaving 13 bases not matched to a gene. This CDR3 has 13 residues. CDR1 and CDR2 from the germline V gene are SNHLY and FYNNEI. Here the CDR3 DNA reads TGTGCCACCACCTTGCAGGGGGTCGGAGGCTACACCTTC. It specifies CATTLQGVGGYTF.

The rearrangement uses TRBV28 and TRBJ1-2; D gene uncertain. The CDR3 runs to 12 residues. Trimming shortened V by 1 base and J by 8 bases, and 8 bases separated the two germline ends. Germline-derived CDR1 and CDR2 are MDHEN and SYDVKM. The DNA of the CDR3 is TGTGCCAGCAGTTTATCGTATGTAGGCTACACCTTC. This codes for CASSLSYVGYTF.